A selection of T cell receptor beta chains follows, all from one sample in a study of T cells in Graves' hyperthyroidism and ophthalmopathy. From the multiplex PCR reads, TCRdb called clonotypes with MiXCR, one entry per CDR3 protein. The sample yields about 210,000 distinct CDR3 sequences, under 20% seen once. The specimen sequenced was blood. The receptors originated from a man aged 45-60 years with Graves' hyperthyroidism. Both conserved end residues are part of each CDR3. Fields, in order: D gene, clone size, J gene, V gene, CDR3 DNA, CDR3 protein. A D gene is named only where the DNA matches it firmly. Rows give clone size only sometimes, using once, few, many, or a class for an expanded clone.

d_call: TRBD1
clone_size: -
j_call: TRBJ1-5
v_call: TRBV29-1
cdr3_nt: TGCAGCGTCGGGATGGGACAGGGGTCTCAGCCCCAGCATTTT
cdr3_aa: CSVGMGQGSQPQHF

d_call: -
clone_size: many
j_call: TRBJ1-5
v_call: TRBV7-8
cdr3_nt: TGTGCCAGCACCCCTCAACCGGCTCAGCCCCAGCATTTT
cdr3_aa: CASTPQPAQPQHF

d_call: TRBD2
clone_size: many
j_call: TRBJ2-7
v_call: TRBV5-1
cdr3_nt: TGCGCCAGCAGCTTGGACGGGAGGCCCTACGAGCAGTACTTC
cdr3_aa: CASSLDGRPYEQYF

d_call: TRBD1
clone_size: -
j_call: TRBJ2-2
v_call: TRBV7-9
cdr3_nt: TGTGCCAGCAGCTTAACAGGGGGCAACGGGGAGCTGTTTTTT
cdr3_aa: CASSLTGGNGELFF

d_call: TRBD1
clone_size: -
j_call: TRBJ1-6
v_call: TRBV27
cdr3_nt: TGTGCCAGCAGATACGGGACAGGGGACGATTCACCCCTCCACTTT
cdr3_aa: CASRYGTGDDSPLHF

d_call: -
clone_size: many
j_call: TRBJ1-1
v_call: TRBV29-1
cdr3_nt: TGCAGCGTTAGTAAACAGGGTCGCACTGAAGCTTTCTTT
cdr3_aa: CSVSKQGRTEAFF

d_call: TRBD1
clone_size: once
j_call: TRBJ2-2
v_call: TRBV7-8
cdr3_nt: TGTGCCAGCAGCCTCGGGACAGGGGGCCCCGGGGAGCTGTTTTTT
cdr3_aa: CASSLGTGGPGELFF

d_call: -
clone_size: -
j_call: TRBJ1-5
v_call: TRBV28
cdr3_nt: TGTGCCAGCAGTTTTGCTTATAGCAATCAGCCCCAGCATTTT
cdr3_aa: CASSFAYSNQPQHF

d_call: -
clone_size: -
j_call: TRBJ1-1
v_call: TRBV28
cdr3_nt: TGTGCCAGCAGTGATTCTACAGGGAATTCGCGGGCTTTCTTT
cdr3_aa: CASSDSTGNSRAFF

d_call: TRBD2
clone_size: many
j_call: TRBJ2-6
v_call: TRBV28
cdr3_nt: TGTGCCAGCATCGCCGGACTAGCGGCTGGGGCCAACGTCCTGACTTTC
cdr3_aa: CASIAGLAAGANVLTF

d_call: -
clone_size: once
j_call: TRBJ2-1
v_call: TRBV28
cdr3_nt: TGTGCCAGCACCGTGGGGGGAGTCGTACACTACAATGAGCAGTTCTTC
cdr3_aa: CASTVGGVVHYNEQFF

d_call: TRBD1
clone_size: many
j_call: TRBJ1-5
v_call: TRBV2
cdr3_nt: TGTGCCAGCATTCCGGGACAGGGGAGTCAGCCCCAGCATTTT
cdr3_aa: CASIPGQGSQPQHF